The 9 T cell receptor beta chains below all came from one sample that was sequenced in a study of T-cell reconstitution after alpha-beta-depleted transplantation in children. Unique molecular identifiers were incorporated into the prepared TCRbeta library. TCRdb reprocessed the PCR reads via MiXCR and lists one record per CDR3 protein. Seen here are roughly 610,000 distinct CDR3 sequences, roughly a tenth observed once, and the top ten hold less than 5%. The sample in question was PBMCs from the stem cell graft donor, obtained from the stem cell graft. The receptors shown here come from a human donor who donated a stem cell graft to a child with acute myeloid leukemia.

V usage is TRBV6-5 and J usage is TRBJ1-5, with 9 nucleotides matching TRBD1. CDR1 and CDR2 from the germline V gene are MNHEY and SVGAGI. With 6 bases clipped from V and 3 bases from J, the junction kept 6 bases outside the gene matches. This CDR3 spans 15 amino acids. This CDR3 reads CASRRTGDDNQPQHF. The CDR3 coding sequence is TGTGCCAGCAGACGGACAGGGGATGACAATCAGCCCCAGCATTTT.

V gene TRBV30 combines with J gene TRBJ1-5; possibly TRBD1 for D (5 bases). V gave up 2 bases and J gave up 0 bases, with 14 bases separating them. This CDR3 spans 16 amino acids. Germline V gene sequence: CDR1 GTSNPN, CDR2 SVGIG (reference sequence). DNA for the CDR3: TGTGCCTGGAGTCTCGGTGACAGTGATAGCAATCAGCCCCAGCATTTT. Translating it yields CAWSLGDSDSNQPQHF.

The V gene is TRBV27, the J gene TRBJ2-1, with D perhaps TRBD1 (5 bases). Per germline, CDR1 MNHEY and CDR2 SMNVEV (reference sequence). The CDR3 contains 18 residues. V lost 2 bases and J 0 bases, leaving 17 bases between the germline ends. CDR3 in DNA: TGTGCCAGCAGTTTAGGCCGGACATGGTTGAGCTCCTACAATGAGCAGTTCTTC. Translated, it gives CASSLGRTWLSSYNEQFF.

Ten or more counts support this clonotype. J is TRBJ2-5 and V is TRBV20-1, with no clear D. V was pared by 5 bases and J by 5 bases, with 9 bases between. This CDR3 has 11 amino acids. The germline V gene encodes CDR1 DFQATT and CDR2 SNEGSKA (reference sequence). The DNA of the CDR3 is TGCAGTGCTGTAATGGTTGAGACCCAGTACTTC. It codes for CSAVMVETQYF.

This clonotype was recorded at least ten times. The genes are TRBV9 and TRBJ2-3; D not certain. The germline CDR1 and CDR2 sequences are SGDLS and YYNGEE. V lost 0 bases and J lost 5, with 7 bases in between. This CDR3 is 13 amino acids long. The CDR3 here is CASSVGRLDTQYF. CDR3 DNA: TGTGCCAGCAGCGTAGGGCGTCTAGATACGCAGTATTTT. The whole variable domain, filled in from reference TRBV9 and TRBJ2-3, reads DSGVTQTPKHLITATGQRVTLRCSPRSGDLSVYWYQQSLDQGLQFLIQYYNGEERAKGNILERFSAQQFPDLHSELNLSSLELGDSALYFCASSVGRLDTQYFGPGTRLTVL.

The chain joins TRBV12-3 or TRBV12-4 to TRBJ2-1; TRBD2 might be the D (7 bases). This CDR3 region has 16 residues. Trimming removed 2 bases from V and 1 base from J, with 12 bases in between. The CDR3 coding sequence is TGTGCCAGCAGTTTATCAGCGGGACAATCCTACAATGAGCAGTTCTTC. As protein: CASSLSAGQSYNEQFF.

The chain uses TRBV20-1 and TRBJ1-2, with D uncertain. Germline-derived CDR1 and CDR2 are DFQATT and SNEGSKA (reference sequence). V lost 2 bases and J lost 4, with 5 bases in between. The CDR3 contains 11 residues. CDR3 DNA sequence: TGCAGTGCTAGACAACTCTATGGCTACACCTTC. It encodes CSARQLYGYTF.

This clonotype turned up a few times. The J gene is TRBJ2-5, the V gene TRBV5-5, with 11 bases that match TRBD2. The CDR3 has 16 residues. Trimming took 2 bases from V and 7 from J; bases not matched to a gene: 10. Germline loops: CDR1 SGHKS, CDR2 YYEKEE (reference sequence). The CDR3 coding sequence is TGTGCCAGCAGCTTTCTAGCGGGAGGCCCTCTAGGGACCCAGTACTTC. It codes for CASSFLAGGPLGTQYF.

This clonotype was counted once. At one end, the junction sequence differs from germline, possibly due to a read error. CDR3 amino acids: CTSSPSRAGGRNTEAFF. DNA for the CDR3: TGTACCAGCAGCCCCAGTCGGGCAGGGGGTAGGAACACTGAAGCTTTCTTT. This chain joins TRBV11-2 and TRBJ1-1, with 7 bases matching TRBD1. The CDR3 extends over 17 amino acids. CDR1 SGHAT and CDR2 FQNNGV come from the germline V gene.